This is a list of T cell receptor beta chains from one sample in a study of T cells in Graves' hyperthyroidism and ophthalmopathy. TCRdb ran MiXCR on the multiplex PCR reads and lists one entry per CDR3 protein. The sample includes 750,000 to 900,000 distinct CDR3 sequences, roughly 40% of them seen just once. Sequences were obtained from blood. These TCRs come from a man between 18 and 35 years old with Graves' hyperthyroidism. Both conserved end residues are part of each CDR3. The D gene is left open where the match is weak. Where a row states a size, it is once, few, many or the class of an expanded clone; other rows omit it.

V,size,D,J,DNA,CDR3
TRBV6-5,many,TRBD2,TRBJ2-5,TGTGCCAGCAGTGGCGGGGGTCAAGAGACCCAGTACTTC,CASSGGGQETQYF
TRBV6-6,few,TRBD1,TRBJ1-3,TGTGCCAGCAGTACCGGGACAGGGGCCGGAAACACCATATATTTT,CASSTGTGAGNTIYF
TRBV7-2,.,.,TRBJ1-2,TGTGCCAGCAGCTTAGGGCACCAGGGCTATGGCTACACCTTC,CASSLGHQGYGYTF
TRBV25-1,.,.,TRBJ2-2,TGTGCCAGCAGTGTGGCGGGTGGAACCGGGGAGCTGTTTTTT,CASSVAGGTGELFF
TRBV19,.,TRBD1,TRBJ2-7,TGTGCCAGTAGTACCTGGACAGGGGCCTACGAGCAGTACTTC,CASSTWTGAYEQYF
TRBV5-1,few,TRBD1,TRBJ2-7,TGCGCCAGCAGCTTGGGACAGGGTGTGGGGCAGTACTTC,CASSLGQGVGQYF
TRBV29-1,.,.,TRBJ2-1,TGCAGCGTTGGGGGAAGCGAGCAGTTCTTC,CSVGGSEQFF
TRBV6-6,once,TRBD1,TRBJ2-7,TGTGCCAGCAGTTACAAGGGACAGGGGGCGCGGTACGAGCAGTACTTC,CASSYKGQGARYEQYF
TRBV10-3,once,.,TRBJ1-5,TGTGCCATCAGAGGGGGAACCTACGAGCAGCCCCAGCATTTT,CAIRGGTYEQPQHF
TRBV25-1,.,TRBD1,TRBJ1-1,TGTGCCAGCAAGCGGACAGGGGGGAGGACTGAAGCTTTCTTT,CASKRTGGRTEAFF
TRBV15,few,TRBD1,TRBJ2-2,TGTGCCACCAGCAGGATCATACTAGATGTGACAGGGGGATTAGCCGGGGAGCTGTTTTTT,CATSRIILDVTGGLAGELFF
TRBV29-1,.,TRBD1,TRBJ2-7,TGCAGCAGCGGACAGGGGGCCGCGGGAGAACTAGGGTACGAGCAGTACTTC,CSSGQGAAGELGYEQYF
TRBV6-5,.,.,TRBJ1-2,TGTGCCAGCGGTTACCATCCCGGGACACCCACGAGCTACACCTTC,CASGYHPGTPTSYTF
TRBV20-1,.,.,TRBJ2-2,TGCAGTGCTACCGGTTACCGAACCGGGGAGCTGTTTTTT,CSATGYRTGELFF
TRBV29-1,.,.,TRBJ1-4,TGCAGCGTTGATGAGCGGGGCGGGGAAAAACTGTTTTTT,CSVDERGGEKLFF
TRBV9,many,.,TRBJ1-5,TGTGCCAGCAGCGTAGGGACAGCTAATGATCAGCCCCAGCATTTT,CASSVGTANDQPQHF
TRBV7-9,.,.,TRBJ1-1,TGTGCCAGCAGCTCGGGGGTCGGCACTCAAGCTTTCTTT,CASSSGVGTQAFF
TRBV7-2,.,TRBD2,TRBJ2-2,TGTGCCAGCAGCTCCCGTTCGGGGAGGGCCACGTTGAACACCGGGGAGCTGTTTTTT,CASSSRSGRATLNTGELFF
TRBV12-3/TRBV12-4,.,.,TRBJ1-2,TGTGCCAGCAGTTCCCTCTCCCCAGGACAGAACTATGGCTACACCTTC,CASSSLSPGQNYGYTF
TRBV20-1,.,TRBD1,TRBJ2-5,TGCACCGCTAAGGGGCGGACAGGAGAGACCCAGTACTTC,CTAKGRTGETQYF
TRBV19,few,.,TRBJ1-4,TGTGCCAGTAGTCCATCGCCAGGGTGGAATGAAAAACTGTTTTTT,CASSPSPGWNEKLFF
TRBV4-1,few,.,TRBJ2-7,TGCGCCAGCAGCCAAGACGCGAACTCCTACGAGCAGTACTTC,CASSQDANSYEQYF
TRBV20-1,.,TRBD1,TRBJ1-1,TGCAGCACAGCCGGGACAGCTTTAGGGAACACTGAAGCTTTCTTT,CSTAGTALGNTEAFF
TRBV7-3,.,TRBD1,TRBJ2-3,TGTGCCAGCAGCCCCGCCGGGACAGTCTCAGATACGCAGTATTTT,CASSPAGTVSDTQYF
TRBV5-1,.,.,TRBJ2-5,TGCGCCAGCAGTGTAGGTCGAACGCAAGAGACCCAGTACTTC,CASSVGRTQETQYF
TRBV29-1,few,.,TRBJ1-1,TGCAGCGTCCAAGCCGGCCCCCTTAACACTGAAGCTTTCTTT,CSVQAGPLNTEAFF
TRBV9,many,.,TRBJ2-5,TGTGCCAGCAGCGTACATCCCGACACAGAGACCCAGTACTTC,CASSVHPDTETQYF
TRBV11-1,.,.,TRBJ2-7,TGTGCCAGCAGCCCCTCAGCCCACGAGCAGTACTTC,CASSPSAHEQYF
TRBV28,.,TRBD1,TRBJ2-7,TGTGCCAGCAGTTCTAGACAGGGTCTGGACGAGCAGTACTTC,CASSSRQGLDEQYF
TRBV6-1,.,.,TRBJ1-1,TGTGCCAGCAGTGAAGCGGGGGGGGGGACCACTGAAGCTTTCTTT,CASSEAGGGTTEAFF
TRBV7-2,many,.,TRBJ1-3,TGTGCCAGCAGCTCCGCCGGAAACACCATATATTTT,CASSSAGNTIYF
TRBV7-9,.,TRBD1,TRBJ2-6,TGTGCCAGCAGCGCGACAGGGGGGAACGTCCTGACTTTC,CASSATGGNVLTF
TRBV10-3,.,TRBD1,TRBJ1-1,TGTGCCATCAGCGACAGGGCTGGAAACACTGAAGCTTTCTTT,CAISDRAGNTEAFF
TRBV7-9,few,TRBD1,TRBJ1-2,TGTGCCAGCAGCTTAGGGACAGGGTCGACCTATGGCTACACCTTC,CASSLGTGSTYGYTF
TRBV20-1,many,TRBD1,TRBJ2-6,TGCAGTGCTAGCCAGGGGGCTAGTGGGGCCAACGTCCTGACTTTC,CSASQGASGANVLTF
TRBV7-8,.,TRBD1,TRBJ2-7,TGTGCCAGCAGCTTCTTACCGGGACAGGAATCCTACGAGCAGTACTTC,CASSFLPGQESYEQYF
TRBV2,few,TRBD2,TRBJ2-2,TGTGCCAGCATCCAGACTAGCGGGGGGCGAACCAGGGAGCTGTTTTTT,CASIQTSGGRTRELFF
TRBV12-3/TRBV12-4,.,TRBD1,TRBJ1-6,TGTGCCAGCAGGTACCGGGACAGGGGCCTTAATTCACCTCTCCACTTT,CASRYRDRGLNSPLHF
TRBV29-1,once,TRBD2,TRBJ2-1,TGCAGCGCCCGAGTAGCGGGAGCTGGTGAGCAGTTCTTC,CSARVAGAGEQFF
TRBV28,.,.,TRBJ1-1,TGTGCCAGCAGTTTAGGCACCTATGAAGCTTTCTTT,CASSLGTYEAFF
TRBV6-1,.,TRBD1,TRBJ1-1,TGTGCCACCGGGACAGGGGAGGCGAACACTGAAGCTTTCTTT,CATGTGEANTEAFF
TRBV7-9,few,.,TRBJ1-6,TGTGCCAGCACCCCCGGACGGGGAAGCTCCTATAATTCACCCCTCCACTTT,CASTPGRGSSYNSPLHF